These 27 T cell receptor beta chains originate from one sample sequenced in a study of tumor-infiltrating lymphocytes in primary liver carcinoma. Reverse transcription of 500 to 650 ng total RNA with a constant-region primer produced TCR beta cDNA. Libraries covering TCR beta were generated through three nested multiplex PCR rounds (using a slightly modified ARM-PCR). The study ran its first two PCR rounds for around 10 cycles each, using TRBV1-TRBV30 forward primers and a C-beta reverse primer. Via MiXCR, TCRdb re-called the multiplex PCR reads, giving one row per CDR3 protein. The data show approximately 73,000 distinct CDR3 sequences, about 70% seen once. Joint extraction of RNA and DNA used 20-30 mg of bulk tissue that was unsorted. The sequencing input was liver tumor tissue from sampling region 4. As for subset: tumor region T4, right-lateral pole. The receptor source for this set is an older woman with primary liver carcinoma and hepatitis B virus infection.

Comments on this clonotype: At one of its ends the junction is not consistent with the germline gene, which may arise from a read error. The chain joins TRBV4-2 to TRBJ1-1; D gene ambiguous. Germline CDR1 LGHNA, CDR2 YNFKEQ. The CDR3 spans 15 residues. In DNA, the CDR3 is TGTGCGAGCAGCCAAGGTGACCGACTGAACACTGAAGCTTTCTTT. This gives the protein CASSQGDRLNTEAFF.

As concerns this clonotype: No conserved phenylalanine or tryptophan is present at the end of the CDR3, so a read error is the likely explanation. V usage is TRBV12-3 or TRBV12-4 and J usage is TRBJ1-5; TRBD1 matches at 7 bases. The CDR3 covers 14 residues. Trimming at V came to 6 bases and at J to 4 bases, leaving 6 bases not matched to a gene. As DNA, the CDR3 is TGTGCCAGCAGCCCTGACAGGGAGAATCAGCCCCAGCATCCT. This translates into CASSPDRENQPQHP.

Concerning this clonotype: The conserved phenylalanine or tryptophan normally closing the CDR3 is absent here, so this likely arose from a read error. The chain joins TRBV5-1 to TRBJ2-1; 9 nucleotides agree with TRBD2. Germline CDR1 is SGHRS and CDR2 is YFSETQ. The V segment lost 2 bases and the J segment 7 bases; nucleotides outside the gene matches: 4. The CDR3 is 14 amino acids. CDR3 residues: CASSFSGSRNEQFI. The CDR3 nucleotides are TGCGCCAGCAGCTTTAGCGGGAGTAGGAATGAGCAGTTCATA.

This clonotype was seen a few times. This sequence joins TRBV7-9 and TRBJ2-2, with unresolved D. V lost 5 bases to trimming and J lost 3 bases, with 10 bases between them. Germline V gene sequence: CDR1 SEHNR, CDR2 FQNEAQ (reference sequence). The CDR3 is 14 amino acids. Here the CDR3 DNA reads TGTGCCAGCAGCCCACCACCTGACACCGGGGAGCTGTTTTTT. Translating it yields CASSPPPDTGELFF.

Comment on this clonotype: At one boundary the junction diverges from the germline segment, which might be a read error. This chain uses TRBV7-9 with TRBJ2-3; 10 positions match TRBD2. Looked up from germline, CDR1 is SEHNR and CDR2 is FQNEAQ (reference sequence). The CDR3 extends over 17 amino acids. CDR3 bases: TGTGCCAACAGCAGGACTAGCGGAGGTACTAGCACAGATACGCAGTATTTT. Translated, it gives CANSRTSGGTSTDTQYF.

About this clonotype itself: A read error may account for a junction end that differs from germline. CDR3 in DNA: TGCGCCAGTAGCCAAGAGCAGGAAAGTTGCAATCAGCCCCAGCATTTT. Translated: CASSQEQESCNQPQHF. This chain joins TRBV4-1 and TRBJ1-5, with no clear D. The CDR3 runs to 16 residues. CDR1 and CDR2 from the germline V gene are MGHRA and YSYEKL.

This clonotype was observed at least ten times. A read error may account for a junction end that differs from germline. The chain couples TRBV29-1 to TRBJ2-3; TRBD2 matches 8 bases. The CDR3 consists of 16 residues. CDR1 is SQVTM, CDR2 ANQGSEA, per germline. The CDR3 loop reads CSAEDMGAGGTDTRYF. The CDR3 region has the DNA TGCAGCGCTGAAGATATGGGTGCGGGAGGCACAGATACGCGGTATTTT.

This clonotype was observed once. A much larger clonotype is one base distant, so this may be a read error. V is TRBV5-1 and J is TRBJ2-7; 16 bases agree with TRBD2. The V and J ends lost 4 bases and 6 bases, in that order; junction bases with no gene match: 10. CDR1 and CDR2 (germline): SGHRS, YFSETQ. The CDR3 length is 17 residues. DNA for the CDR3: TGCGCCAGCAGCGGCGGGACTAGCGGGGGGGTAGTCTGCGAGCAGTACTTC. Translating it yields CASSGGTSGGVVCEQYF.

There are a few counts of this clonotype. As the CDR3 is not closed by the conserved phenylalanine or tryptophan, this likely results from a read error. This chain uses TRBV5-6 with TRBJ2-7; a weak D match, TRBD2 (6 bases). This CDR3 contains 17 residues. Trimming pared 4 bases from V and 0 bases from J, leaving 20 bases between. CDR1 SGHDT and CDR2 YYEEEE come from the germline V gene. The CDR3 nucleotides are TGTGCCAGCAGCCGGCCCTTTTCTCGGGAGCCCTCCTACGAGCAGTACCTC. It codes for CASSRPFSREPSYEQYL.

This clonotype has more than one count but fewer than ten. V and J are TRBV20-1 and TRBJ2-1; TRBD1 might be the D (6 bases). The CDR3 extends over 15 amino acids. V was clipped by 3 bases and J by 4 bases, with 16 bases between them. In germline, CDR1 is DFQATT, CDR2 SNEGSKA (reference sequence). CDR3 bases: TGCAGTGCTAGCTCCAGGGGTTTGGGGTACAATGAGCAGTTCTTC. Translating gives CSASSRGLGYNEQFF.

This clonotype is deemed medium-sized. The genes are TRBV11-2 and TRBJ2-2; D gene unclear. The ends were cut back, 3 bases at V and 7 bases at J, with 6 bases in the middle. The CDR3 is made up of 12 amino acids. Germline V gene data show CDR1 as SGHAT and CDR2 as FQNNGV. Here the CDR3 reads CASSFEFGELFF. CDR3 coding DNA: TGTGCCAGCAGCTTCGAATTCGGGGAGCTGTTTTTT.

This clonotype has a count of ten or more. The chain links TRBV5-1 to TRBJ2-5, with 8 bases fitting TRBD2. The germline V gene has CDR1 SGHRS and CDR2 YFSETQ. The CDR3 runs to 13 residues. V lost 1 base to trimming and J lost 5 bases; unmatched junction nucleotides: 1. In DNA, the CDR3 is TGCGCCAGCAGCTTGCGGGGGGGCGAGACCCAGTACTTC. The encoded protein is CASSLRGGETQYF.

Turning to this clonotype: One junction end disagrees with the germline gene, perhaps due to a read error. J is TRBJ2-1 and V is TRBV6-5; D is perhaps TRBD2 (5 bases). Germline-derived CDR1 and CDR2 are MNHEY and SVGAGI. This CDR3 contains 17 residues. The CDR3 reads CASGYQPNGNSVDEQFF. The CDR3 nucleotides read TGTGCCAGCGGTTACCAGCCTAACGGGAATTCCGTCGATGAGCAGTTCTTC.

Remarks on this clonotype: One junction end disagrees with the germline gene, perhaps due to a read error. V gene TRBV4-1 combines with J gene TRBJ1-2; 8 nucleotides match TRBD1. CDR3 size: 16 residues. From germline, CDR1 is MGHRA and CDR2 YSYEKL. The CDR3 DNA sequence: TGCGCCAGTAGCCAACGAGACAGGGGATTTCATTATGGCTACACCTTC. Encoded protein: CASSQRDRGFHYGYTF.

As concerns this clonotype: One end of the junction varies from germline; a read error may be responsible. The V call is TRBV29-1, the J call TRBJ2-3; D remains unclear. There are 10 residues in the CDR3. Germline CDR1 SQVTM, CDR2 ANQGSEA. CDR3: CSVETDTHYF. Written as DNA, the CDR3 is TGCAGCGTAGAAACAGATACGCACTATTTT.

Points on this clonotype: Germline and junction disagree at one end, which may indicate a read error. CDR3 protein: CASCFTGRSGAQHF. CDR3 nucleotide sequence: TGTGCCAGCTGTTTTACAGGGAGATCGGGGGCCCAGCATTTT. The chain carries TRBV12-3 or TRBV12-4 and TRBJ1-5; TRBD1 is a possible D gene (6 bases). There are 14 residues in the CDR3.

With respect to this clonotype: The final CDR3 position lacks the conserved phenylalanine or tryptophan, pointing to a likely read error. The DNA is omitted, as the CDR3 cannot be located on it reliably, and the CDR3 follows TCRdb's listing. The rearrangement links TRBV11-1 to TRBJ2-3; TRBD2 is the table's D call and was not checked against the DNA. The CDR3 contains 14 residues when both ends are counted. The germline CDR1 and CDR2 sequences are SGHAT and FQDESV (reference sequence). CDR3: CASSLGQRAGESHL.

To note about this clonotype: Its ends do not fully match the called genes, so a read error is possible. The rearrangement links TRBV12-3 or TRBV12-4 to TRBJ2-6; unclear D gene. The CDR3 has 15 residues. CDR3 DNA sequence: TGTGCTAGCAGATTACGGAGAGCTGTGGCCAACGTCCTGACTTTC. Protein: CASRLRRAVANVLTF.

The table lists this clonotype with a count of one. The CDR3 DNA sequence: TGTGCCAGCAGCCCTAGGACTAGATGGACCACAGATACGGAATATTTT. Its protein product is CASSPRTRWTTDTEYF. V is TRBV5-6 and J is TRBJ2-3, with 7 bases identical to TRBD2. The V gene's germline CDR1 is SGHDT and CDR2 YYEEEE. This CDR3 region has 16 residues. J gave up 15 bases and V 4 bases, and 23 bases lay outside the gene matches.

The rearrangement links TRBV5-5 to TRBJ2-5; perhaps TRBD2 as D (7 bases). V was clipped by 3 bases and J by 4 bases, with 16 bases between them. Germline V gene lookup returns CDR1 SGHKS and CDR2 YYEKEE (reference sequence). There are 15 residues in the CDR3. The DNA for the CDR3 is TGTGCCAGCAGCTCGGGGGCTACGGGGGGAGAGACCCAGTACTTC. As protein: CASSSGATGGETQYF.

A word on this clonotype: This sequence may be a read error, since a much larger clone differs from it by one base. The chain employs TRBV11-3 and TRBJ2-1; D possibly corresponds to TRBD2 (6 bases). Looked up from germline, CDR1 is SGHNT and CDR2 is YENEEA. CDR3 length equals 14 residues. The CDR3 bases are TGTGCCAGGAGCTTAGGACGGGAGAAAAATGAGCAGTTCTTC. Its protein product is CARSLGREKNEQFF.

This clonotype has at least ten counts. The chain carries TRBV29-1 and TRBJ1-2; D call uncertain. Trimming left V 5 bases short and J 1 base short, with 8 bases between. This CDR3 is built from 12 residues. Germline V lookup: CDR1 SQVTM, CDR2 ANQGSEA. CDR3 coding DNA: TGCAGCGTTAAGGGAGATAACTATGGCTACACCTTC. The encoded protein is CSVKGDNYGYTF. The entire variable domain, with the rest obtained from reference TRBV29-1 and TRBJ1-2, is as follows: SAVISQKPSRDICQRGTSLTIQCQVDSQVTMMFWYRQQPGQSLTLIATANQGSEATYESGFVIDKFPISRPNLTFSTLTVSNMSPEDSSIYLCSVKGDNYGYTFGSGTRLTVV.

As for this clonotype: With a much larger clone just one base away, this may be a read error. The chain joins TRBV7-3 to TRBJ1-1; D is undetermined. V shed 10 bases and J shed 5 bases, with 14 bases lying between them. The length of the CDR3 is 12 residues. Germline lookup yields CDR1 SGHTA and CDR2 FQGTGA. This CDR3 is CATIIRRTEAFF. The CDR3 DNA follows: TGTGCCACCATAATAAGAAGGACTGAAGCTTTCTTT.

The rearrangement uses TRBV6-6 and TRBJ2-1; the D gene is possibly TRBD2 (6 bases). V was pared by 7 bases and J by 2 bases, with 12 bases between. This CDR3 spans 14 amino acids. Germline V gives CDR1 MNHNY, CDR2 SVGAGI (reference sequence). The CDR3 bases are TGTGCCAGCATCCACGGGGGTCCCTACAATGAGCAGTTCTTC. Translating it yields CASIHGGPYNEQFF.

This clonotype was detected ten times or more. The rearrangement links TRBV29-1 to TRBJ2-3; 7 nucleotides align to TRBD2. Germline V gene sequence: CDR1 SQVTM, CDR2 ANQGSEA. The trim removed 7 bases at V and 5 bases at J, leaving 6 bases unmatched. This CDR3 has 12 amino acids. The chain's CDR3 is CSASGLGDTQYF. CDR3 bases: TGCAGCGCTAGCGGCCTGGGAGATACGCAGTATTTT.

A note on this clonotype: A read error may produce the germline difference seen at one junction end. J is TRBJ2-3 and V is TRBV11-2, with 9 bases identical to TRBD2. Per germline, CDR1 SGHAT and CDR2 FQNNGV. The CDR3 covers 15 residues. The CDR3: CACSPVLAGLDTQYF. In DNA, the CDR3 is TGTGCCTGCAGCCCTGTACTAGCGGGCCTAGATACGCAGTATTTT.

In the case of this clonotype: Given the absence of the conserved phenylalanine or tryptophan at the CDR3 end, a read error is likely. The V call is TRBV11-2, the J call TRBJ1-2; 7 positions match TRBD1. This CDR3 is 15 amino acids long. Germline assignment: CDR1 SGHAT and CDR2 FQNNGV. Here the CDR3 DNA reads TGTGCCAGTAGCTTAGAGGGGGCCAGTGGCGGTGACTACACCTTA. This codes for CASSLEGASGGDYTL.